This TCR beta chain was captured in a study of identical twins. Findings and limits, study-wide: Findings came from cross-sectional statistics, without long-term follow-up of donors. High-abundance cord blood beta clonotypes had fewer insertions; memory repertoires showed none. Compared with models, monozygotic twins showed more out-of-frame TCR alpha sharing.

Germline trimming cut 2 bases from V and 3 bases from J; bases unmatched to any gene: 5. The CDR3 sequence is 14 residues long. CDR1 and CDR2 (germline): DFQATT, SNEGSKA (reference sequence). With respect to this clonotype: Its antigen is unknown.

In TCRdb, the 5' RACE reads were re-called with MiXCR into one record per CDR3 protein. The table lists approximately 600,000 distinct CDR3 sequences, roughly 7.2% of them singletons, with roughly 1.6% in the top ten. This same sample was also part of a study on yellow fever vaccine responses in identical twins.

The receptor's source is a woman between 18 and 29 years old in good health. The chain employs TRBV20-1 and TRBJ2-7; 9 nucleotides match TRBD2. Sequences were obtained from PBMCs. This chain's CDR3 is CSARLAGNRYEQYF. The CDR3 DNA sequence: TGCAGTGCTAGACTAGCGGGAAACCGCTACGAGCAGTACTTC.